These 5 T cell receptor beta chains were sequenced from one sample in a study of beta chain features in type 1 diabetes. Of the isolated RNA, all was reverse transcribed, and so the sequenced material was expressed TCRB transcripts. Here immunoSEQ multiplex PCR was the method, and the copy in TCRdb shows in-frame clones only, minus some. The sample records roughly 310,000 clones, more than 9.5% being singletons. The source material was naive CD4+ T cells from blood. All receptors come from a woman aged 30 to 39 in good health.

The rearrangement uses TRBV29-1 and TRBJ2-1; D gene ambiguous. The germline V gene encodes CDR1 SQVTM and CDR2 ANQGSEA. This CDR3 contains 10 residues. Trimming cost V 7 bases and J 8 bases, with 9 bases left between them. The CDR3 is CSASRDEQFF. CDR3 bases: TGCAGCGCGTCTAGAGATGAGCAGTTCTTC.

This clone was observed a few times. The V and J genes are TRBV6-4 and TRBJ2-5; 10 nucleotides align to TRBD2. The CDR3 spans 18 residues. The V gene end was trimmed by 5 bases and the J gene end by 2 bases; junction bases not matched to a gene: 14. Germline CDR1 is MRHNA and CDR2 is SNTAGT. The CDR3 sequence: CASSPPSLGLADQETQYF. The CDR3 coding sequence is TGTGCCAGCAGTCCTCCGTCCCTAGGACTAGCGGATCAAGAGACCCAGTACTTC.

This clone occurred a few times. J is TRBJ2-7 and V is TRBV5-6, with 8 bases that match TRBD1. This CDR3 spans 16 amino acids. Per germline, CDR1 SGHDT and CDR2 YYEEEE. Trimming cost V 1 base and J 3 bases; bases outside gene matches: 9. The CDR3 protein is CASSLLQQGASYEQYF. CDR3 DNA: TGTGCCAGCAGCTTGCTACAGCAGGGGGCAAGCTACGAGCAGTACTTC.

In its sample, this clone was seen a few times. The V call is TRBV21-1, the J call TRBJ2-3; the table's D call TRBD2 went unverified against the DNA. TRBV21-1 is assigned pseudogene status. This CDR3 comprises 12 residues. The DNA of the CDR3 is TGTGCCAGCAGCAAACGGAGCGATACGCAGTATTTT. Translated, it gives CASSKRSDTQYF.

V gene TRBV5-1 combines with J gene TRBJ2-7, with 10 nucleotides matching TRBD2. This CDR3 region has 15 residues. J gave up 2 bases and V 1 base, and 3 bases lay outside the gene matches. Germline V gene data show CDR1 as SGHRS and CDR2 as YFSETQ. The CDR3 region is CASSLRTSGPYEQYF. The DNA for the CDR3 is TGCGCCAGCAGCTTGCGGACTAGCGGCCCCTACGAGCAGTACTTC.